This T cell receptor (beta chain) came from a study of lymphopenia after photon versus proton radiotherapy. The CDR3 has 13 amino acids. CDR1 is SSHAT and CDR2 is FNYEAQ in the germline V gene (reference sequence). A remark on this clone: At one boundary the junction diverges from the germline segment, which might be a read error.

Profiling relied on immunoSEQ multiplex PCR, and the TCRdb table lists in-frame clones only, not all of them. The sample consists of under 65,000 clones, around 85% of them appearing once. The source is a man in his fifties or sixties with pancreatic cancer. The chain has TRBV7-7 and TRBJ2-7, with 9 positions matching TRBD1. Sequencing used peripheral blood, obtained from a patient treated with proton-based radiotherapy. CDR3 DNA: TGTGCTAGCAGCCACAAACAGGGGGCCGAGCAGTACTTC. It encodes CASSHKQGAEQYF.